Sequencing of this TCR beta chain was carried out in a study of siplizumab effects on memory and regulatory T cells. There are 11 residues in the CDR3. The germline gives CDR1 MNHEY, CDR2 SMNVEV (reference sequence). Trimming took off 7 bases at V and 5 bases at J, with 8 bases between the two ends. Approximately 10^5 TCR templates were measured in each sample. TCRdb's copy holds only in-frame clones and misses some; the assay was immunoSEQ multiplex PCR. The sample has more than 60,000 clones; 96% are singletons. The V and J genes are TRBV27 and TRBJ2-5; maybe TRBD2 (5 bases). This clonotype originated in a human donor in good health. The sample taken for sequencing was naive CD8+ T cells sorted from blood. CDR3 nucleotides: TGTGCCAGCACTGGCGGGGAGACCCAGTACTTC. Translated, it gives CASTGGETQYF.